This TCR beta chain came from a study of T cells in Graves' hyperthyroidism and ophthalmopathy (dated by TCRdb to between 2017 and 2020). Regarding the complete study: Peripheral blood was sampled at the time of initial diagnosis, prior to any treatment. Whether ophthalmopathy could be predicted prospectively was tested in an independent validation cohort made up of roughly 19 hyperthyroidism patients plus 17 patients who later progressed to ophthalmopathy. In addition, the study compared T-cell repertoires in thyroid tissue and in blood from six Graves' hyperthyroidism patients. Once sampling was done, hyperthyroidism patients were given methimazole at a starting dose of 30 mg daily, whereas ophthalmopathy patients were given high-dose intravenous methylprednisolone. The paper reports TCR Vbeta CDR3 sequencing of fewer than 150 peripheral blood samples: around 41 ophthalmopathy, fewer than 85 hyperthyroidism and approximately 17 progressor patients. The approximately 100 discovery patients were divided at random into training and test sets in a 7:3 ratio. A discovery cohort of about a hundred patients, about 40 with Graves' ophthalmopathy and 57 with stable Graves' hyperthyroidism, was used to find distinguishing TCR V-J signatures.

The hyperthyroidism patients were between 18 and 65 years old and newly diagnosed, with a disease duration of less than 2 months. Exclusion was applied to patients with uncontrolled infections, other autoimmune diseases, pregnancy or lactation. Clinical symptoms, serum thyroxine and TRAb, thyroid ultrasound, and orbital computed tomography formed the basis for the diagnoses. Blood from progressor patients was collected at the time of first diagnosis with hyperthyroidism, before any ophthalmopathy symptoms had appeared. Ficoll-Paque density gradient centrifugation was used to isolate PBMCs from 8 to 10 ml of fresh peripheral blood. Progressor patients were first diagnosed with Graves' hyperthyroidism and then developed ophthalmopathy during follow-up. Total RNA was extracted using Trizol reagent, and RNA quality was assessed on an Agilent 2100 Bioanalyzer. The TCR beta CDR3 regions were amplified from RNA transcripts. The first round of RT-PCR for the TCR CDR3 was performed with the HTBI primer set and the Qiagen OneStep RT-PCR kit. Libraries were constructed in a second round of multiplex PCR, after which size selection and purification were performed. Paired-end sequencing of the libraries was performed with 100 bp reads on an Illumina HiSeq2000. The study's own analysis went as follows. Raw data were processed with SOAPnuke, discarding reads with adapters, uncalled bases, mean Phred below 15, or no exact constant-primer or identifier match. COPE v1.2.5 was used to merge high-quality paired reads, and clonotypes were defined as unique nucleotide sequences. Clonotypes were aligned to IMGT TRBV, TRBD and TRBJ reference segments using MiTCR v1.1. The analysis was restricted to V-J combinations with a frequency above 0.0001, which together covered roughly 99% of the repertoires. The TCS score was defined as the ratio of F50 (clonal expansion) to E x V (chaos), calculated using BLOSUM62-based TCRdist between CDR3 peptides within each V-J. Welch's t-statistics and random forest reduced just over 500 V-J features to 13, which were used in a naive Bayes classifier (R e1071). TCRdb redid the processing of the public reads, applying fastp at Q25 and MiXCR, and retained in-frame beta chains. When rows share a CDR3 protein, they turn into one entry using the most common DNA and genes. These V and J calls rely on TCRdb rather than the paper's analysis. Across this sample there are 300,000 to 450,000 distinct CDR3 sequences, with 15% to 18% seen only once. The ten most abundant clones make up approximately 30% of the sample.

Ten or more counts support this clonotype. Its antigen is still unknown. Per-nucleotide qualities are absent, and no much larger clonotype sits a single base away. Trimmed from V: 0 bases; trimmed from J: 4 bases; junction bases lacking a gene match: 0. The CDR3 spans 15 residues, from the cysteine through the phenylalanine. Only CDR3 DNA is held: 45 bases, read in frame from base 1. The CDR1 and CDR2 encoded by the germline V gene (reference sequence) are MNHEY and SMNVEV. Findings and caveats that apply to the study as a whole: Ophthalmopathy was separated from stable hyperthyroidism by a 13 V-J signature model, with roughly 88% sensitivity and approximately 84% specificity obtained in cross-validation and 80%/75% obtained in testing. No statistical method was used to set the sample size in advance, and investigators knew the group allocation. In validation, the model predicted progression to ophthalmopathy with about 71% sensitivity and approximately 74% specificity, a median of 6.5 months before onset. Blood samples also contained most of the expanded thyroid clonotypes (frequency above 0.001), which suggests that blood repertoires may reflect thyroid immune responses.

Recombination linked TRBV27 to TRBJ2-5; a stretch of 12 junction bases matches TRBD2. The sequenced sample was blood. This receptor was identified in a woman in her late teens or twenties with Graves' hyperthyroidism that later progressed to Graves' ophthalmopathy. The CDR3 reads CASSLSTSGGETQYF. The DNA sequence is TGTGCCAGCAGTTTATCGACTAGCGGGGGAGAGACCCAGTACTTC.